Shown below are 18 T cell receptor beta chains from a single sample sequenced in a study of CD8 T cells in Susac syndrome. Reverse transcription of roughly 0.45 to 1 ug RNA used random hexamers. TCRdb re-derived calls from the immunoSEQ multiplex PCR reads in MiXCR, one entry per CDR3 protein. The sample lists 160,000 or so distinct CDR3 sequences, about 95% occurring once. Sample: CD8+ T cells from PBMCs. All receptors come from a human donor with multiple sclerosis.

The chain links TRBV7-6 to TRBJ2-5, with D maybe TRBD1 (5 bases). CDR3 size: 15 residues. V was cut by 5 bases and J by 2 bases, with 15 bases left in between. The germline V gene encodes CDR1 SGHVS and CDR2 FNYEAQ. The CDR3 loop reads CASSPRQGYQETQYF. The DNA for the CDR3 is TGTGCCAGCAGCCCCAGGCAGGGCTATCAAGAGACCCAGTACTTC.

This chain joins TRBV11-2 and TRBJ2-7, with TRBD2 matching over 7 bases. This CDR3 contains 15 residues. The germline V gene encodes CDR1 SGHAT and CDR2 FQNNGV. Germline trimming cut 6 bases from V and 2 bases from J; bases unmatched to any gene: 10. The CDR3 DNA reads as TGTGCCAGCAGGGTCTGGGCGGGGGATCCCTACGAGCAGTACTTC. Translation gives CASRVWAGDPYEQYF.

V gene TRBV7-9 combines with J gene TRBJ1-4; D may be TRBD1 (5 bases). Trimming took off 5 bases at V and 5 bases at J, with 12 bases between the two ends. Germline CDR1 is SEHNR and CDR2 is FQNEAQ (reference sequence). The CDR3 has 14 residues. CDR3 in amino acids: CASSPGTVNEKLFF. The CDR3 DNA is TGTGCCAGCAGCCCGGGGACGGTAAATGAAAAACTGTTTTTT. The full variable domain, rest sourced from reference TRBV7-9 and TRBJ1-4, is DTGVSQNPRHKITKRGQNVTFRCDPISEHNRLYWYRQTLGQGPEFLTYFQNEAQLEKSRLLSDRFSAERPKGSFSTLEIQRTEQGDSAMYLCASSPGTVNEKLFFGSGTQLSVL.

CDR3 nucleotide sequence: TGCAGTGCTATCGGACAGGCCCTGGGGGGCGAGCAGTACTTC. This codes for CSAIGQALGGEQYF. The chain has TRBV20-1 and TRBJ2-7; D is possibly TRBD1 (7 bases). The CDR3 extends over 14 amino acids. Germline V lookup: CDR1 DFQATT, CDR2 SNEGSKA (reference sequence). V was cut by 4 bases and J by 6 bases, with 19 bases left in between.

The genes are TRBV3-1 and TRBJ1-1; no firm D call. V lost 0 bases and J lost 4, with 9 bases in between. The germline CDR1 and CDR2 sequences are LGHDT and YNNKEL (reference sequence). The CDR3 runs 14 residues. The CDR3 nucleotides are TGTGCCAGCAGCCAAGAACGCGGGGTCACTGAAGCTTTCTTT. Translation: CASSQERGVTEAFF.

The chain carries TRBV7-9 and TRBJ2-7, with a possible D match to TRBD1 (6 bases). Germline-derived CDR1 and CDR2 are SEHNR and FQNEAQ (reference sequence). There are 14 residues in the CDR3. V lost 6 bases and J 3 bases, leaving 15 bases between the germline ends. CDR3 sequence: CASSPSGTYYEQYF. In DNA, the CDR3 is TGTGCCAGCAGTCCTTCGGGGACATACTACGAGCAGTACTTC.

The chain is built from TRBV20-1 and TRBJ1-2; D is ambiguous. CDR1 is DFQATT, CDR2 SNEGSKA, per germline (reference sequence). Trimming cost V 3 bases and J 6 bases, with 17 bases left between them. The CDR3 extends over 14 amino acids. This CDR3 is CSASPEHGVDGYTF. CDR3 nucleotide sequence: TGCAGTGCTAGTCCAGAGCACGGAGTCGATGGCTACACCTTC.

This sequence joins TRBV9 and TRBJ2-2; tentatively, D is TRBD2 (6 bases). The germline V and J ends were trimmed by 4 bases and 3 bases, with 13 bases remaining between them. CDR3 length: 15 amino acids. Germline CDR1 and CDR2: SGDLS and YYNGEE. The CDR3 reads CASSPGGGDTGELFF. The CDR3 DNA reads TGTGCCAGCAGCCCCGGGGGTGGGGACACCGGGGAGCTGTTTTTT.

J is TRBJ1-4 and V is TRBV3-1, with D possibly TRBD1 on 6 matching bases. The CDR3 runs 12 residues. V lost 5 bases and J 11 bases, leaving 12 bases between the germline ends. Germline V gene data show CDR1 as LGHDT and CDR2 as YNNKEL (reference sequence). This chain's CDR3 is CASSEGTQKLFF. The CDR3 nucleotides read TGTGCCAGCAGCGAAGGGACACAGAAACTGTTTTTT.

This clonotype appeared a single time. The chain links TRBV5-1 to TRBJ2-1; D gene ambiguous. Trimming took off 1 base at V and 4 bases at J, with 9 bases between the two ends. Germline CDR1 SGHRS, CDR2 YFSETQ. The CDR3 is made up of 14 amino acids. The CDR3 DNA follows: TGCGCCAGCAGCTTGTTTCAGTCATACAATGAGCAGTTCTTC. It translates to CASSLFQSYNEQFF. Together with reference TRBV5-1 and TRBJ2-1, the CDR3 gives the full variable domain: KAGVTQTPRYLIKTRGQQVTLSCSPISGHRSVSWYQQTPGQGLQFLFEYFSETQRNKGNFPGRFSGRQFSNSRSEMNVSTLELGDSALYLCASSLFQSYNEQFFGPGTRLTVL.

CDR3: CASSFNPLGTDTQYF. In nucleotides, the CDR3 is TGTGCCAGCAGTTTTAACCCACTAGGCACAGATACGCAGTATTTT. The V and J genes are TRBV12-3 or TRBV12-4 and TRBJ2-3, with a weak D call TRBD2 (5 bases). The CDR3 is 15 amino acids. V was pared by 3 bases and J by 1 base, with 11 bases between.

The CDR3 coding sequence is TGTGCCAGCAGCAATGACAACTCCAATCAGCCCCAGCATTTT. This translates into CASSNDNSNQPQHF. The chain employs TRBV27 and TRBJ1-5; D gene unclear. Germline CDR1 and CDR2: MNHEY and SMNVEV (reference sequence). V gave up 6 bases and J gave up 3 bases, with 12 bases separating them. This CDR3 is 14 amino acids long.

The chain couples TRBV5-6 to TRBJ2-1, with D hard to call. The CDR3 consists of 14 residues. The germline CDR1 and CDR2 sequences are SGHDT and YYEEEE. Trimming removed 1 base at V and 7 bases at J, with 12 bases between. CDR3 sequence: CASSLWGGANEQFF. DNA of the CDR3: TGTGCCAGCAGCTTGTGGGGTGGAGCGAATGAGCAGTTCTTC.

The genes are TRBV13 and TRBJ2-1; no firm D call. The CDR3 runs 14 residues. Trimming shortened V by 2 bases and J by 8 bases, and 13 bases separated the two germline ends. Germline CDR1 is PRHDT and CDR2 is FYEKMQ (reference sequence). CDR3 DNA sequence: TGTGCCAGCAGCTTAAGTCTCGGTGTGTATGAGCAGTTCTTC. Its protein product is CASSLSLGVYEQFF.

The chain joins TRBV12-3 or TRBV12-4 to TRBJ1-6, with TRBD1 as a possible D gene (6 bases). With 3 bases removed from V and 9 bases from J, the gap between germline ends came to 12 bases. This CDR3 comprises 14 residues. The DNA of the CDR3 is TGTGCCAGCAGTTTTACCGGGGGCGGTTCACCCCTCCACTTT. Translated, it gives CASSFTGGGSPLHF.

This chain joins TRBV7-6 and TRBJ1-2; D unresolved. The germline CDR1 and CDR2 sequences are SGHVS and FNYEAQ. Trimming pared 2 bases from V and 4 bases from J, leaving 17 bases between. The CDR3 runs to 16 residues. The CDR3 DNA reads TGTGCCAGCAGCTTAACGCATAGAACAGAATTCTATGGCTACACCTTC. This sequence encodes CASSLTHRTEFYGYTF.

The CDR3, as DNA: TGCAGTGCTACCCTCAATGAGCAGTTCTTC. Translated, it gives CSATLNEQFF. The chain is built from TRBV20-1 and TRBJ2-1; D call uncertain. CDR1 and CDR2 from the germline V gene are DFQATT and SNEGSKA (reference sequence). The CDR3 length is 10 residues. The V and J ends lost 4 bases and 6 bases respectively, with 4 bases between them.

The V and J genes are TRBV15 and TRBJ1-2; TRBD1 is a possible D gene (6 bases). The germline V gene encodes CDR1 LNHNV and CDR2 YYDKDF (reference sequence). Trimming removed 8 bases from V and 4 bases from J, with 11 bases in between. This CDR3 has 12 residues. The CDR3 loop is CATQGSGYGYTF. In nucleotides, the CDR3 is TGTGCCACCCAGGGGTCTGGCTATGGCTACACCTTC.